This TCR beta chain was sequenced in a study of blood T cell repertoires in COVID-19. Across the whole study: Samples of COVID-19 (acute and convalescent) were obtained from the United States, Italy and Spain. The cDNA or gDNA used as material had been derived from T cells, B-cell-depleted T cells, or PBMCs.

The germline V gene has CDR1 MNHEY and CDR2 SVGAGI. The CDR3 length is 14 residues. J gave up 4 bases and V 5 bases, and 4 bases lay outside the gene matches. Only in-frame clones appear in the TCRdb table, and some are missing; sequencing was by immunoSEQ multiplex PCR. Of approximately 290,000 clones in the sample, about 89% were seen once. The chain links TRBV6-5 to TRBJ2-7, with 11 bases that match TRBD2. The sequence was obtained from a man between 25 and 39 years old with acute or convalescent COVID-19. Sequencing was performed on peripheral blood. The CDR3 DNA follows: TGTGCCAGCAGTCTTACTAGCGGGAGATACGAGCAGTACTTC. This codes for CASSLTSGRYEQYF.